This passage covers 24 T cell receptor beta chains from one sample sequenced in a study of tissue T cells after allogeneic stem cell transplantation. Using immunoSEQ multiplex PCR, the repertoire was profiled, and TCRdb retains in-frame clones only, with some absent. Of 6,000 to 7,500 clones listed, around 40% are singletons. Described time point: mouse harvest day 7 after allogeneic transplant. The graft held 10^6 splenic CD5+ T cells and 10^7 T-cell-depleted bone marrow cells. The specimen was skin. The receptors shown here come from a female BALB/c mouse given C57BL/6 T cells with graft-versus-host disease after an allogeneic hematopoietic cell transplant.

Only one count was recorded for this clone. Any gene name here is a mouse gene name. The read terminates 1 residue ahead of where the CDR3 ends, so the germline J gene completes it. The chain is built from TRBV26 and TRBJ2-5; 12 bases are a match to TRBD1. Germline V gives CDR1 KGHPV, CDR2 FQNQEV (reference sequence). The CDR3 contains 13 residues. Trimming removed 8 bases from V and 7 bases from J; junction bases left unmatched: 4. CDR3 loop: CASAGQGAYTQYF. The CDR3 DNA, read in part, is TGTGCCAGCGCGGGACAGGGGGCATACACCCAGTAC. Drawing the rest from reference TRBV26 and TRBJ2-5, the complete variable domain is NSKVIQTPRYLVKGQGQKAKMRCIPEKGHPVVFWYQQNKNNEFKFLINFQNQEVLQQIDMTEKRFSAECPSNSPCSLEIQSSEAGDSALYLCASAGQGAYTQYFGPGTRLLVL.

This clone was counted only a few times. The germline and genes are mouse ones. The read ends 1 residue early relative to the CDR3; the germline J gene fills the gap. The rearrangement joins TRBV13-3 to TRBJ2-7; no reliable D call. From germline, CDR1 is NNHDY and CDR2 SYVADS. CDR3 length equals 12 residues. Trimming left V 1 base short and J 6 bases short, with 8 bases between. The covered CDR3 bases are TGTGCCAGCAGTGATCTCTGGTTTGAACAGTAC. Encoded protein: CASSDLWFEQY. The complete CDR3 reads CASSDLWFEQYF.

Notes on this clone: Gene names refer to mouse genes. The CDR3 is cut off 1 residue early in the read; its end comes from the germline J gene. The gene calls are TRBV19 and TRBJ2-2; tentatively, D is TRBD1 (6 bases). V was cut by 3 bases and J by 3 bases, with 6 bases left in between. Germline-derived CDR1 and CDR2 are FNHDT and SITEND (reference sequence). The CDR3 loop spans 13 amino acids. The sequenced part of the CDR3 DNA is TGTGCCAGCAGTAACAGGGACACCGGGCAGCTCTAC. As protein: CASSNRDTGQLY. The whole CDR3 is CASSNRDTGQLYF. Based on the CDR3 plus reference TRBV19 and TRBJ2-2, the full variable domain is GGIITQTPKFLIGQEGQKLTLKCQQNFNHDTMYWYRQDSGKGLRLIYYSITENDLQKGDLSEGYDASREKKSSFSLTVTSAQKNEMAVFLCASSNRDTGQLYFGEGSKLTVL.

This clone came up a few times. Gene labels here are mouse ones. The CDR3 end is not reached by the read, which stops 1 residue before it; the germline J gene fills it in. The chain combines TRBV23 with TRBJ1-4; the table names TRBD1, a call not compared with the DNA. Germline V gene lookup returns CDR1 KGHTA and CDR2 FQNQQP. This CDR3 has 15 amino acids. The CDR3 bases that were read are TGCTCCAGCAGTCAACGGACAGGGCCCAACGAAAGATTATTT. Its translation: CSSSQRTGPNERLF. The CDR3, in full, reads CSSSQRTGPNERLFF.

Notes on this clone: Here the gene names and germline are mouse. The CDR3 goes on 1 residue after the read ends, and that part is filled in from the germline J gene. This chain uses TRBV16 with TRBJ2-3, with 12 bases lining up with TRBD2. The CDR3 runs 17 residues. Per germline, CDR1 SGHSA and CDR2 FRNQAP. The J segment lost 3 bases and the V segment lost 0 bases, leaving 4 bases of the junction unmatched. CDR3 DNA (partial): TGTGCAAGCAGCTTAGATGGGGGACTGGGGGGAGCAGAAACGCTGTAT. It codes for CASSLDGGLGGAETLY. The whole CDR3 is CASSLDGGLGGAETLYF.

A remark on this clone: Here the gene names and germline are mouse. From the germline J gene comes the end of the CDR3, since the read stops 1 residue before it. The V gene is TRBV26, the J gene TRBJ2-2, with D perhaps matching TRBD1 (6 bases). Germline CDR1 KGHPV, CDR2 FQNQEV (reference sequence). V was trimmed by 2 bases and J by 2 bases, leaving 6 bases between them. This CDR3 spans 14 amino acids. The CDR3 protein is CASSLGQNTGQLYF. CDR3 DNA (partial): TGTGCCAGCAGTCTGGGACAGAACACCGGGCAGCTCTAC.

This clone was seen a handful of times. Mouse germline and gene names are used. The sequenced fragment ends 1 residue before the CDR3 boundary, so the rest is inferred from the germline J gene. The chain has TRBV16 and TRBJ2-3; the match to TRBD2 covers 12 bases. Germline CDR1 is SGHSA and CDR2 is FRNQAP. The V and J ends lost 0 bases and 6 bases, in that order; junction bases with no gene match: 4. This CDR3 is 16 amino acids long. CDR3 bases read: TGTGCAAGCAGCTTAGAGACTGGGGGGGCGCGGGAAACGCTGTAT. This translates into CASSLETGGARETLY. The entire CDR3 protein reads CASSLETGGARETLYF.

A remark on this clone: The gene names here belong to mouse. The read comes to an end 1 residue before the CDR3 does, leaving the germline J gene to fill in the end. The chain links TRBV26 to TRBJ2-4; the match to TRBD2 covers 7 bases. Looked up from germline, CDR1 is KGHPV and CDR2 is FQNQEV (reference sequence). The CDR3 is 14 residues long. V trimming: 6 bases; J trimming: 3 bases; junction bases outside the gene matches: 6. The CDR3 loop is CASSPTGRQNTLYF. The CDR3 bases that were read are TGTGCCAGCAGCCCGACTGGGAGACAAAACACCTTGTAC.

This clone is categorized as medium-sized. Gene names and germline match the mouse. Coverage ceases 1 residue before the CDR3 finishes, and the germline J gene fills in the end. The chain employs TRBV13-2 and TRBJ1-2; D gene unclear. The CDR3 contains 12 residues. CDR1 is NNHNN, CDR2 SYGAGS, per germline (reference sequence). Trimming took 3 bases from V and 2 from J, leaving 5 bases between them. The CDR3: CASGGHNSDYTF. The sequenced part of the CDR3 DNA is TGTGCCAGCGGTGGACATAACTCCGACTACACC.

Details on this clone: Mouse gene names apply. The missing CDR3 end, 1 residue past where the read stops, is filled in from the germline J gene. This chain connects TRBV5 to TRBJ2-7; 9 bases are a match to TRBD2. With 4 bases clipped from V and 2 bases from J, the junction kept 3 bases outside the gene matches. Germline V lookup: CDR1 LGHNA, CDR2 YNLKQL (reference sequence). The CDR3 spans 14 residues. This CDR3 reads CASSPWGGAYEQYF. The DNA read from the CDR3 is TGTGCCAGCAGCCCCTGGGGGGGAGCCTATGAACAGTAC.

Notes on this clone: The gene names given are mouse names. The CDR3 end falls 1 residue outside the read, so it is completed with the germline J gene. The chain has TRBV20 and TRBJ2-5; 9 nucleotides align to TRBD2. The CDR3 loop spans 13 amino acids. Germline CDR1 and CDR2: GFQATS and STVNSAI. Unmatched junction bases numbered 0, after V lost 2 bases and J lost 3 bases. The part of the CDR3 DNA that was read is TGTGGTGCTAGGCTGGGGGGGCAAGACACCCAGTAC. Protein: CGARLGGQDTQY. The whole CDR3 is CGARLGGQDTQYF.

As regards this clone: Here the gene names and germline are mouse. The CDR3 loop reads CASSLGESQNTLYF. The CDR3 bases that were read are TGTGCCAGCAGTCTCGGGGAAAGTCAAAACACCTTGTAC. The rearrangement links TRBV26 to TRBJ2-4; no definite D call. The CDR3 extends 1 residue past the end of the read, so its final part is completed from the germline J gene. Per the germline V gene, CDR1 is KGHPV and CDR2 is FQNQEV (reference sequence). The CDR3 spans 14 residues. V was trimmed by 3 bases and J by 0 bases, leaving 7 bases between them. Filled out from reference TRBV26 and TRBJ2-4, the complete variable domain reads NSKVIQTPRYLVKGQGQKAKMRCIPEKGHPVVFWYQQNKNNEFKFLINFQNQEVLQQIDMTEKRFSAECPSNSPCSLEIQSSEAGDSALYLCASSLGESQNTLYFGAGTRLSVL.

This clone was seen a handful of times. Gene names and germline refer to mouse. Read data end 1 residue before the CDR3 end; the end is taken from the germline J gene. The chain recombines TRBV26 with TRBJ1-2; 9 nucleotides line up with TRBD1. CDR3 length: 14 residues. V gave up 2 bases and J gave up 4 bases; unmatched junction bases: 2. Per germline, CDR1 KGHPV and CDR2 FQNQEV (reference sequence). The CDR3 protein is CASSLAQGASDYTF. Partial CDR3 DNA: TGTGCCAGCAGTCTGGCACAGGGGGCCTCCGACTACACC. Full variable domain (rest looked up from reference TRBV26 and TRBJ1-2): NSKVIQTPRYLVKGQGQKAKMRCIPEKGHPVVFWYQQNKNNEFKFLINFQNQEVLQQIDMTEKRFSAECPSNSPCSLEIQSSEAGDSALYLCASSLAQGASDYTFGSGTRLLVI.

This clone turned up a few times. Germline and genes here are mouse. The CDR3 goes on 1 residue after the read ends, and that part is filled in from the germline J gene. The chain joins TRBV5 to TRBJ1-1; 9 positions match TRBD1. CDR1 and CDR2 from the germline V gene are LGHNA and YNLKQL (reference sequence). J lost 1 base, V lost 4 bases, and 4 bases had no gene match. The CDR3 length is 15 residues. CDR3 bases read: TGTGCCAGCAGCCCGGGACAGGGAGGGAACACAGAAGTCTTC. As protein: CASSPGQGGNTEVF. The whole CDR3 region reads CASSPGQGGNTEVFF.

This clone was recorded a few times. The genes are named according to mouse. The CDR3 reads CASSGDSQNTLYF. The covered CDR3 bases are TGTGCCAGCAGTGGGGACAGTCAAAACACCTTGTAC. V is TRBV14 and J is TRBJ2-4; possibly TRBD1 or TRBD2 for D (5 bases each). The CDR3 goes on 1 residue after the read ends, and that part is filled in from the germline J gene. V was trimmed by 4 bases and J by 0 bases, leaving 6 bases between them. CDR3 length equals 13 residues. CDR1 and CDR2 (germline): SGHDT, FRDEAV.

This clone was seen more than once but under ten times. The listed genes are named as in mouse. The CDR3 extends 1 residue past the end of the read, so its final part is completed from the germline J gene. The J gene is TRBJ2-7, the V gene TRBV23; the D call TRBD2 from the table was never checked on the DNA. CDR3 length: 15 amino acids. Germline CDR1 is KGHTA and CDR2 is FQNQQP. The sequenced CDR3 bases are TGCTCCAGCAGTCAATCAAGGACTGGGGGGTATGAACAGTAC. Protein product: CSSSQSRTGGYEQY. The CDR3 in full is CSSSQSRTGGYEQYF.

This clone was seen more than once but under ten times. The germline and genes are mouse ones. The CDR3 is CASSLQGNSDYTF. The sequenced CDR3 bases are TGTGCCAGCAGTCTCCAGGGTAACTCCGACTACACC. This chain connects TRBV26 to TRBJ1-2, with a possible D match to TRBD1 (5 bases). The observed sequence ends 1 residue before the CDR3 terminus, with the missing tail filled in from the germline J gene. Germline V gene sequence: CDR1 KGHPV, CDR2 FQNQEV (reference sequence). The V and J ends lost 3 bases and 2 bases respectively, with 7 bases between them. This CDR3 comprises 13 residues.

As regards this clone: Each gene name is a mouse one. The read gets to within 1 residue of the CDR3 end, and the germline J gene fills in the rest. The rearrangement joins TRBV13-1 to TRBJ2-7; 9 bases are shared with TRBD2. The V segment lost 2 bases and the J segment 4 bases; nucleotides outside the gene matches: 1. CDR3 length: 13 amino acids. Germline V lookup: CDR1 NSHNY, CDR2 SYGAGN. The CDR3 loop reads CASSDTGGYEQYF. The covered CDR3 bases are TGTGCCAGCAGTGACACTGGGGGGTATGAACAGTAC.

Note on this clone: Gene names are the mouse ones. Read sequence stops 1 residue before the CDR3 end, and the germline J gene provides the missing end. The chain has TRBV26 and TRBJ1-4; a possible D gene is TRBD1 (6 bases). CDR3 size: 14 residues. Germline loops: CDR1 KGHPV, CDR2 FQNQEV (reference sequence). V lost 6 bases, J lost 0 bases, and 8 bases lay in between. The CDR3 reads CASSRQVSNERLFF. CDR3 DNA (partial): TGTGCCAGCAGCCGACAGGTTTCCAACGAAAGATTATTT.

Concerning this clone: Germline and genes: mouse. The read ends 1 residue before the CDR3 terminus; that terminus is restored from the germline J gene. This chain uses TRBV19 with TRBJ2-7; 9 positions agree with TRBD2. The CDR3 is 14 amino acids. CDR1 and CDR2 (germline): FNHDT, SITEND (reference sequence). V lost 1 base to trimming and J lost 6 bases; unmatched junction nucleotides: 5. Here the CDR3 reads CASSISLGGVEQYF. CDR3 bases read: TGTGCCAGCAGTATATCTCTGGGGGGGGTTGAACAGTAC. The full variable domain, in which reference TRBV19 and TRBJ2-7 provide the parts outside the CDR3, is GGIITQTPKFLIGQEGQKLTLKCQQNFNHDTMYWYRQDSGKGLRLIYYSITENDLQKGDLSEGYDASREKKSSFSLTVTSAQKNEMAVFLCASSISLGGVEQYFGPGTRLTVL.

As to this clone: The gene names here belong to mouse. The CDR3 end is not reached by the read, which stops 1 residue before it; the germline J gene fills it in. The chain couples TRBV26 to TRBJ2-4; D gene unclear. V dropped 4 bases and J dropped 0 bases, with 8 bases sitting between them. This CDR3 contains 14 residues. CDR1 is KGHPV, CDR2 FQNQEV, per germline (reference sequence). Incomplete CDR3 DNA: TGTGCCAGCAGTCCGACACCTAGTCAAAACACCTTGTAC. Residues: CASSPTPSQNTLY. The whole CDR3 protein is CASSPTPSQNTLYF. Drawing the rest from reference TRBV26 and TRBJ2-4, the complete variable domain is NSKVIQTPRYLVKGQGQKAKMRCIPEKGHPVVFWYQQNKNNEFKFLINFQNQEVLQQIDMTEKRFSAECPSNSPCSLEIQSSEAGDSALYLCASSPTPSQNTLYFGAGTRLSVL.

This clone was observed a few times. Gene names follow the mouse nomenclature. The read finishes 1 residue shy of the CDR3 end, and the germline J gene is used to complete it. J is TRBJ2-1 and V is TRBV3, with 11 bases fitting TRBD2. With V trimmed by 5 bases and J by 7 bases, 4 bases remained unmatched. The CDR3 runs 14 residues. Germline V gene data show CDR1 as SNHLY and CDR2 as FYNGKV (reference sequence). CDR3 region: CASSNWGGGAEQFF. The CDR3 bases that were read are TGTGCCAGCAGCAACTGGGGGGGCGGCGCTGAGCAGTTC.

Details on this clone: Each gene name is a mouse one. The CDR3 end falls 1 residue outside the read, so it is completed with the germline J gene. This chain connects TRBV26 to TRBJ2-4; D is undetermined. Trimming pared 6 bases from V and 0 bases from J, leaving 7 bases between. The length of the CDR3 is 13 residues. Germline CDR1 is KGHPV and CDR2 is FQNQEV (reference sequence). The part of the CDR3 DNA that was read is TGTGCCAGCAGCCCAGGTAGTCAAAACACCTTGTAC. Translation: CASSPGSQNTLY. Given in full, the CDR3 is CASSPGSQNTLYF. Based on the CDR3 plus reference TRBV26 and TRBJ2-4, the full variable domain is NSKVIQTPRYLVKGQGQKAKMRCIPEKGHPVVFWYQQNKNNEFKFLINFQNQEVLQQIDMTEKRFSAECPSNSPCSLEIQSSEAGDSALYLCASSPGSQNTLYFGAGTRLSVL.

About this clone itself: The germline and genes are mouse ones. Read sequence stops 1 residue before the CDR3 end, and the germline J gene provides the missing end. The chain uses TRBV1 and TRBJ1-6, with a tentative D call TRBD1 (5 bases). TRBJ1-6 counts as an open reading frame of uncertain function. The CDR3 has 15 residues. V lost 1 base to trimming and J lost 5 bases, with 9 bases between them. Germline V CDR1 and CDR2: NSQYPW, LRSPGD (reference sequence). The part of the CDR3 DNA that was read is TGCACCTGCAGTGCAGGGGTGGGGCATAATTCGCCCCTCTAC. Protein product: CTCSAGVGHNSPLY. Given in full, the CDR3 is CTCSAGVGHNSPLYF.